Each of the 5 T cell receptor beta chains below was sequenced from the same sample in a study of high-grade serous ovarian cancer treatment subgroups. Data came from immunoSEQ multiplex PCR; TCRdb stores just in-frame clones and leaves some out. The data hold fewer than 4,000 clones, with approximately 73% observed a single time. Tumor samples were taken before definitive surgery or chemotherapy. Sequenced sample: tumor tissue. Receptors were obtained from a human donor with high-grade serous ovarian cancer.

This clone qualifies as large. CDR3 nucleotide sequence: TGTGCCAGCAGCTCACAGGGTAGGGATAATGAAAAACTGTTTTTT. It codes for CASSSQGRDNEKLFF. The chain employs TRBV5-4 and TRBJ1-4; possibly TRBD1 for D (6 bases). The CDR3 spans 15 residues. The germline V gene has CDR1 SGHNT and CDR2 YYREEE (reference sequence). Trimming left V 3 bases short and J 4 bases short, with 13 bases between.

This clone came up once. This chain joins TRBV4-1 and TRBJ2-7; no clear D. V lost 0 bases and J 2 bases, leaving 11 bases between the germline ends. The CDR3 consists of 15 residues. Germline CDR1 and CDR2: MGHRA and YSYEKL. This CDR3 reads CASSQDISGPYEQYF. For the CDR3, the DNA is TGCGCCAGCAGCCAAGATATCTCGGGCCCCTACGAGCAGTACTTC.

The rearrangement joins TRBV19 to TRBJ2-1; the D is unclear. The CDR3 is 16 residues long. Trimming removed 3 bases from V and 1 base from J, with 13 bases in between. Germline V CDR1 and CDR2: LNHDA, SQIVND (reference sequence). The CDR3 spells CASSIGDQTSYNEQFF. The DNA for the CDR3 is TGTGCCAGTAGTATTGGCGATCAAACTTCCTACAATGAGCAGTTCTTC.

This chain links TRBV10-3 with TRBJ1-2; 11 bases are shared with TRBD1. CDR1 ENHRY and CDR2 SYGVKD come from the germline V gene. V dropped 0 bases and J dropped 8; count of bases not matched to a gene: 2. CDR3 size: 14 residues. As DNA, the CDR3 is TGTGCCATCAGTGAGTCCCGGACAGGGGGCGGCTACACCTTC. Translated: CAISESRTGGGYTF.

CDR3 coding DNA: TGCGCCAGCAGCTTGACGGGGGGCCCCAATGAGCAGTTCTTC. Its protein product is CASSLTGGPNEQFF. The genes are TRBV5-1 and TRBJ2-1; TRBD2 might be the D (7 bases). V lost 1 base and J 6 bases, leaving 11 bases between the germline ends. The CDR3 is 14 residues long. The V gene's germline CDR1 is SGHRS and CDR2 YFSETQ. Full variable domain (missing parts from reference TRBV5-1 and TRBJ2-1): KAGVTQTPRYLIKTRGQQVTLSCSPISGHRSVSWYQQTPGQGLQFLFEYFSETQRNKGNFPGRFSGRQFSNSRSEMNVSTLELGDSALYLCASSLTGGPNEQFFGPGTRLTVL.